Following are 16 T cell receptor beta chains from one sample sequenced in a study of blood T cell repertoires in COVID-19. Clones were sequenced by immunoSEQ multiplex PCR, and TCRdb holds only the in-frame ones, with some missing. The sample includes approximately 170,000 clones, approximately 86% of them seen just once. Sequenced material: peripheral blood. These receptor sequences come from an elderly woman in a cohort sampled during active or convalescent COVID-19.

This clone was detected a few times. The CDR3 region is CASSENPREPYGYTF. For the CDR3, the DNA is TGTGCCAGCAGTGAAAACCCCCGGGAGCCATATGGCTACACCTTC. The chain has TRBV2 and TRBJ1-2; D not certain. Germline CDR1 is SNHLY and CDR2 is FYNNEI. V dropped 2 bases and J dropped 5 bases, with 15 bases sitting between them. The CDR3 totals 15 residues.

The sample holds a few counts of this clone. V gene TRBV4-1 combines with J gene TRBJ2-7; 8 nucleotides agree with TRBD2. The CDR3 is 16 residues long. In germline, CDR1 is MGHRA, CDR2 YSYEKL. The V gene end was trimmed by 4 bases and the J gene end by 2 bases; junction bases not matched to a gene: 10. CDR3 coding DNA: TGCGCCAGCAGCCCAAGGGTATTAGCGGGACCCTACGAGCAGTACTTC. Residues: CASSPRVLAGPYEQYF.

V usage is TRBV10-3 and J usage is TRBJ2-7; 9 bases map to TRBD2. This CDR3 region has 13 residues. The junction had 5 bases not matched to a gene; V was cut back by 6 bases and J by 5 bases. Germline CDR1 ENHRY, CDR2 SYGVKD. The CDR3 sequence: CAIRDSGRDEQYV. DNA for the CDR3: TGTGCCATCAGGGATAGCGGGAGAGACGAGCAGTACGTC.

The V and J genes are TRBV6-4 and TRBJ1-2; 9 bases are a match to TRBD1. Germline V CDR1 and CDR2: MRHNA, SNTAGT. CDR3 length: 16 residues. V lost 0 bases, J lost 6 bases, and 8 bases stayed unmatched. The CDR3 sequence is CASSDSYRTGAHGYTF. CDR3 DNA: TGTGCCAGCAGTGACTCATACAGGACAGGGGCCCATGGCTACACCTTC.

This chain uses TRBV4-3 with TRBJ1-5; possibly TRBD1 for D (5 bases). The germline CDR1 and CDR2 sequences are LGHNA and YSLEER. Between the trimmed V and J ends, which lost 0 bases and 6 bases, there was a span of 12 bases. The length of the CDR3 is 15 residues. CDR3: CASSQDGQGTQPQHF. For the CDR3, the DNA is TGCGCCAGCAGCCAAGACGGGCAGGGAACTCAGCCCCAGCATTTT.

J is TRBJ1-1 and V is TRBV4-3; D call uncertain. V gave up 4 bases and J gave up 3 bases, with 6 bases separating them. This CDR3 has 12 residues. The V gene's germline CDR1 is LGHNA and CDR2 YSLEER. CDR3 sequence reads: CASSRADTEAFF. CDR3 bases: TGCGCCAGCAGCCGGGCAGACACTGAAGCTTTCTTT.

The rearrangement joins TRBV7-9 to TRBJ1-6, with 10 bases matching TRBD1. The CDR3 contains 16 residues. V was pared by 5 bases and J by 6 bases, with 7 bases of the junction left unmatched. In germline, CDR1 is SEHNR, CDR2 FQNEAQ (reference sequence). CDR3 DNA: TGTGCCAGCAGCCGACGGGACAGGGGACTTAATTCACCCCTCCACTTT. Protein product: CASSRRDRGLNSPLHF.

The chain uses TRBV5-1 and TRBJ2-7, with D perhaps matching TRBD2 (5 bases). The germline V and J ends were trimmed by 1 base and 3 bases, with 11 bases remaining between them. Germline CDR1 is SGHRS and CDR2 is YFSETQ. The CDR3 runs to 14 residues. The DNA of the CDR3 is TGCGCCAGCAGCTTGATGGGAGCCGGCTACGAGCAGTACTTC. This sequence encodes CASSLMGAGYEQYF.

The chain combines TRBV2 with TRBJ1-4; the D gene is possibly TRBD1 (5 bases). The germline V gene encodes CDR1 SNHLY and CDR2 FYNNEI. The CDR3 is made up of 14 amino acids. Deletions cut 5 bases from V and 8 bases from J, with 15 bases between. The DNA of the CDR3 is TGTGCCAGCAGTTGGGCAGGGAATCGAGAAAAACTGTTTTTT. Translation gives CASSWAGNREKLFF. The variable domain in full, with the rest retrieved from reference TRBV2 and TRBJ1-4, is EPEVTQTPSHQVTQMGQEVILRCVPISNHLYFYWYRQILGQKVEFLVSFYNNEISEKSEIFDDQFSVERPDGSNFTLKIRSTKLEDSAMYFCASSWAGNREKLFFGSGTQLSVL.

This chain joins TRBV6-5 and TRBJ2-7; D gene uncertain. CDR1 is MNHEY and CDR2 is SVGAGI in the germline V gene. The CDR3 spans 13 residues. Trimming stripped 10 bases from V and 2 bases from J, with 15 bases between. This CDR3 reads CANLPGFPYEQYV. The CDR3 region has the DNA TGTGCCAACCTTCCGGGTTTCCCCTACGAGCAGTACGTC.

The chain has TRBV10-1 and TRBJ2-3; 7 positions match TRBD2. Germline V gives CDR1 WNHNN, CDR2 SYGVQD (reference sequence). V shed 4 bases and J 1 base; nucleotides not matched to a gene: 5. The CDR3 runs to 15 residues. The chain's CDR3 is CASSGRTSGTDTQYF. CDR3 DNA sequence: TGCGCCAGCAGTGGACGGACTAGTGGCACAGATACGCAGTATTTT.

CDR3 in DNA: TGTGCCAGCAGCGTTACAGGGACCTATGGCTACACCTTC. Translated, it gives CASSVTGTYGYTF. V gene TRBV9 combines with J gene TRBJ1-2; possibly TRBD1 for D (6 bases). V shed 2 bases and J shed 4 bases, with 9 bases lying between them. Germline V gene data show CDR1 as SGDLS and CDR2 as YYNGEE. The CDR3 extends over 13 amino acids.

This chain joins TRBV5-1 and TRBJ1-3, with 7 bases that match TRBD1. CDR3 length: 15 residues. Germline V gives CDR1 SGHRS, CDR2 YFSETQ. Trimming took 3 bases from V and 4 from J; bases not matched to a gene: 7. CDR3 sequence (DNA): TGCGCCAGCAGCTCGGGTCAGGGGGACGGAAACACCATATATTTT. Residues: CASSSGQGDGNTIYF.

CDR3 in DNA: TGTGCCAGCAGCTTCGGTCAACGGGAGTGGTACAATGAGCAGTTCTTC. It specifies CASSFGQREWYNEQFF. The chain combines TRBV7-2 with TRBJ2-1, with a weak D call TRBD2 (6 bases). Germline V CDR1 and CDR2: SGHTA, FQGNSA. This CDR3 is built from 16 residues. The V end lost 3 bases, the J end lost 4 bases, and 16 bases lay between the germline ends.

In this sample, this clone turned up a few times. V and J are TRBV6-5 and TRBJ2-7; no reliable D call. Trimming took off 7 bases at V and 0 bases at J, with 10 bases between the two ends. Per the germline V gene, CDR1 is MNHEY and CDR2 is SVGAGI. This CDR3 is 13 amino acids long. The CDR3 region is CASTRPSSYEQYF. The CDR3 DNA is TGTGCCAGCACGAGGCCTAGCTCCTACGAGCAGTACTTC.

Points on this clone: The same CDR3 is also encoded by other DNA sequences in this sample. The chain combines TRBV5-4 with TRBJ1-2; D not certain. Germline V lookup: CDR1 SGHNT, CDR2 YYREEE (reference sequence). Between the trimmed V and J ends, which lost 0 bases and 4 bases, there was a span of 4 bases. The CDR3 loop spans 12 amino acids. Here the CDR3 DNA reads TGTGCCAGCAGCTTGGACAGCTATGGCTACACCTTC. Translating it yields CASSLDSYGYTF. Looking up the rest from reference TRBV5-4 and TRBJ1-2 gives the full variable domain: ETGVTQSPTHLIKTRGQQVTLRCSSQSGHNTVSWYQQALGQGPQFIFQYYREEENGRGNFPPRFSGLQFPNYSSELNVNALELDDSALYLCASSLDSYGYTFGSGTRLTVV.